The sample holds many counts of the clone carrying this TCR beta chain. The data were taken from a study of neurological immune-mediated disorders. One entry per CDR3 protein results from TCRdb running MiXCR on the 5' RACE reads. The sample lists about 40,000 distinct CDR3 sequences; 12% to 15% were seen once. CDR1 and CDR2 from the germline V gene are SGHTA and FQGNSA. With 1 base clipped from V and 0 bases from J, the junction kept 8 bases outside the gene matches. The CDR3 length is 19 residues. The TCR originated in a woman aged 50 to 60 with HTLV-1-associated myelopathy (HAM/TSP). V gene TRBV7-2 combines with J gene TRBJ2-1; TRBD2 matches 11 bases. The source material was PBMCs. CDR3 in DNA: TGTGCCAGCAGCTTAGAGCTAGCGGGGGGTCTAAGCTCCTACAATGAGCAGTTCTTC. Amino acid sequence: CASSLELAGGLSSYNEQFF.